This is a list of T cell receptor beta chains from one sample in a study of PD-1 blockade in classical Hodgkin lymphoma. Some clones are missing from TCRdb's copy, which holds only in-frame ones; the method was immunoSEQ multiplex PCR. The sample includes fewer than 80,000 clones, around 75% seen only once; the top ten take about 9.1%. Sequenced material: peripheral blood mononuclear cells (PBMCs), taken before the second cycle of nivolumab. Receptor source: a human donor with classical Hodgkin lymphoma. Each CDR3 is given with its conserved first and last residue. The D gene is left open where the match is weak. Where a row states a size, it is once, few, many or the class of an expanded clone; other rows omit it.

size: .
V: TRBV21-1
D: .
J: TRBJ2-1
DNA: TGTGCCAGCTCCGGTGAAACTCGGACAGGGGTTTTAGGTGAGCAGTTCTTC
CDR3: CASSGETRTGVLGEQFF

size: .
V: TRBV7-2
D: TRBD2
J: TRBJ2-3
DNA: TGTGCCAGCAGCTCCCTGCGGACTAGCGGGGGTGGTGGTACGCAGTATTTT
CDR3: CASSSLRTSGGGGTQYF

size: .
V: TRBV4-1
D: .
J: TRBJ1-2
DNA: TGCGCCAGCAGCCAAAAAGATTTCTTACACTATGGCTACACCTTC
CDR3: CASSQKDFLHYGYTF

size: .
V: TRBV7-3
D: .
J: TRBJ2-5
DNA: TGTGCCAGCAGCTTAAAGGTCCAAGAGACCCAGTACTTC
CDR3: CASSLKVQETQYF

size: .
V: TRBV5-1
D: .
J: TRBJ1-2
DNA: TGCGCCAGCAGCTCTGCAGGGGAGGGCTATGGCTACACCTTC
CDR3: CASSSAGEGYGYTF

size: .
V: TRBV5-1
D: .
J: TRBJ2-7
DNA: TGCGCCAGCAGCTTGGAGGCAGGGGCCACCTACGAGCAGTACTTC
CDR3: CASSLEAGATYEQYF

size: .
V: TRBV5-6
D: TRBD1
J: TRBJ1-1
DNA: TGTGCCAGCAGCTTCGGGACAGGAACTGAAGCTTTCTTT
CDR3: CASSFGTGTEAFF

size: .
V: TRBV5-1
D: TRBD1
J: TRBJ2-1
DNA: TGCGCCAGCAGCTTTCGCCCTCCGGGACAGGGGCAGAATGAGCAGTTCTTC
CDR3: CASSFRPPGQGQNEQFF

size: many
V: TRBV4-1
D: .
J: TRBJ1-2
DNA: TGCGCCAGCAGCCAAGAGGAACGGAACTATGGCTACACCTTC
CDR3: CASSQEERNYGYTF

size: .
V: TRBV10-3
D: .
J: TRBJ1-4
DNA: TGTGCCATCAGTGAGTCGAACAGTGTTGAAAAACTGTTTTTT
CDR3: CAISESNSVEKLFF

size: few
V: TRBV5-6
D: TRBD1
J: TRBJ2-3
DNA: TGTGCCAGCAGCTTGGAAGGTGACAGGGGCCGGGTATATACAGATACGCAGTATTTT
CDR3: CASSLEGDRGRVYTDTQYF

size: .
V: TRBV5-1
D: .
J: TRBJ2-1
DNA: TGCGCCAGCAGCTTCGACAGCGGAGAATACAATGAGCAGTTCTTC
CDR3: CASSFDSGEYNEQFF

size: few
V: TRBV7-9
D: .
J: TRBJ2-2
DNA: TGTGCCAGCAGTCTTGTAAGCGGGGAGCTGTTTTTT
CDR3: CASSLVSGELFF

size: medium-sized
V: TRBV27
D: TRBD1
J: TRBJ1-2
DNA: TGTGCCAGCAGTTCCCTCGAGGGGGCTGCTAACTATGGCTACACCTTC
CDR3: CASSSLEGAANYGYTF

size: .
V: TRBV6-5
D: .
J: TRBJ1-2
DNA: TGTGCCAGCAGCTCACCCAGAGCCAATTTGTGGGGCTACACCTTC
CDR3: CASSSPRANLWGYTF

size: .
V: TRBV5-5
D: TRBD2
J: TRBJ2-2
DNA: TGTGCCAGCAGTGGGGAAGGCGGGAGTACGACCGGGGAGCTGTTTTTT
CDR3: CASSGEGGSTTGELFF

size: .
V: TRBV2
D: .
J: TRBJ2-1
DNA: TGTGCCAGCACCCTCGGAGGGCTCCGCGGCGATGAGCAGTTCTTC
CDR3: CASTLGGLRGDEQFF

size: .
V: TRBV28
D: TRBD2
J: TRBJ2-7
DNA: TGTGCCAGCAGTTCCGGACTAGCGGGGGGAAAGGGGCAGTACTTC
CDR3: CASSSGLAGGKGQYF